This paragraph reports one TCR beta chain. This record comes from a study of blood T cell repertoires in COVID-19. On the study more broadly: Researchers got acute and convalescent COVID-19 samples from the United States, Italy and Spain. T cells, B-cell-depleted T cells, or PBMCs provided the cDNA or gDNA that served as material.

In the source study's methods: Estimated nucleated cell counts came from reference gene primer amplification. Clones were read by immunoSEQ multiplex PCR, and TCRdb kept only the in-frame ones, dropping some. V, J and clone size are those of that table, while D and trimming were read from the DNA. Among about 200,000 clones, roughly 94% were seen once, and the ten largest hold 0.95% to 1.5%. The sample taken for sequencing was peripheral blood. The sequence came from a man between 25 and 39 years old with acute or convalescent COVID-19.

CDR3 loop: CASSYRGGARNTGELFF. CDR3 coding DNA: TGTGCCAGTAGTTATCGCGGGGGGGCCAGGAACACCGGGGAGCTGTTTTTT. The chain recombines TRBV19 with TRBJ2-2; 9 bases agree with TRBD2. Germline-derived CDR1 and CDR2 are LNHDA and SQIVND (reference sequence). V shed 5 bases and J 1 base; nucleotides not matched to a gene: 8. The CDR3 spans 17 residues.